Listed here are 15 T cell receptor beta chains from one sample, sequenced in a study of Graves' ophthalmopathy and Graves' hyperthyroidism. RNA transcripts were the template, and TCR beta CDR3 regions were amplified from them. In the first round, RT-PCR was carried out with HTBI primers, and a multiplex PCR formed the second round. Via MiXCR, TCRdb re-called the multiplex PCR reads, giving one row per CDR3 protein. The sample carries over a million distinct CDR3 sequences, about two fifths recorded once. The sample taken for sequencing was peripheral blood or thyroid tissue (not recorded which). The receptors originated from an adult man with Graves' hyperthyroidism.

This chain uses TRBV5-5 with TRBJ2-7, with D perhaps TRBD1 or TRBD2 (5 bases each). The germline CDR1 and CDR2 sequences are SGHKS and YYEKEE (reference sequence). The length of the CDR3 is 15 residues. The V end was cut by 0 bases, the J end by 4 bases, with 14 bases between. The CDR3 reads CASSLVDEGPYEQYF. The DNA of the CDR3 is TGTGCCAGCAGCTTGGTGGATGAGGGGCCTTACGAGCAGTACTTC.

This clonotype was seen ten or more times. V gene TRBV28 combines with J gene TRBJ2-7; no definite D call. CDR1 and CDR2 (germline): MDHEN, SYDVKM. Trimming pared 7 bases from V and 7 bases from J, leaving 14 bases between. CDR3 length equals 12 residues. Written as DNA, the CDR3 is TGTGCCAGCAACCGGGCCTTCGTGGAGCAGTACTTC. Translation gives CASNRAFVEQYF.

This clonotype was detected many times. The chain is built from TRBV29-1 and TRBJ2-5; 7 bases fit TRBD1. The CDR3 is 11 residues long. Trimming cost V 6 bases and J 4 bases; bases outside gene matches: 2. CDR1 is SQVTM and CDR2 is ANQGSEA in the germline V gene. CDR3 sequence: CSVWDRETQYF. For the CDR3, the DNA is TGCAGCGTGTGGGACAGAGAGACCCAGTACTTC.

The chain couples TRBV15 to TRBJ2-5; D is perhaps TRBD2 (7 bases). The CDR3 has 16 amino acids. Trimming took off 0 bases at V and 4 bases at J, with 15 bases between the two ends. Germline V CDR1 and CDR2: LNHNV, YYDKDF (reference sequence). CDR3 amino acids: CATSRDPSGGAETQYF. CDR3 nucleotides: TGTGCCACCAGCAGAGACCCCTCTGGGGGGGCAGAGACCCAGTACTTC. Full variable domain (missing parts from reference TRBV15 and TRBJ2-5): DAMVIQNPRYQVTQFGKPVTLSCSQTLNHNVMYWYQQKSSQAPKLLFHYYDKDFNNEADTPDNFQSRRPNTSFCFLDIRSPGLGDTAMYLCATSRDPSGGAETQYFGPGTRLLVL.

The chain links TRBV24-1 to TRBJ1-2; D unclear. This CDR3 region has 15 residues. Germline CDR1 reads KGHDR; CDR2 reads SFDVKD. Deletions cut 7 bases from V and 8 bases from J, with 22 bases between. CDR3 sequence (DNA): TGTGCCACCAGCGGACTAGCGGGAGGGCCATACGGCTACACCTTC. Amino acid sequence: CATSGLAGGPYGYTF.

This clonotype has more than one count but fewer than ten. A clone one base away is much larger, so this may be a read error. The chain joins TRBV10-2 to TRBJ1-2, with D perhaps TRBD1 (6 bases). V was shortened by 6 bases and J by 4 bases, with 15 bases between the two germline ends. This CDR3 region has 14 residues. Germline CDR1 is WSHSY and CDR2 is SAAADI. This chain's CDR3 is CASSQDGQLYGYTF. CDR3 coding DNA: TGCGCCAGCAGCCAAGATGGACAGCTCTATGGCTACACCTTC.

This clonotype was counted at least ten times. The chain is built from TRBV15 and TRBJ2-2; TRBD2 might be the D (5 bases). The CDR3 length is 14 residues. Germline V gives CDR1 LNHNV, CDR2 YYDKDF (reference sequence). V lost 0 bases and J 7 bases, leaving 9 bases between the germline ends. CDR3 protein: CATSRDRRSGELFF. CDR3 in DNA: TGTGCCACCAGCAGAGATCGGAGGAGCGGGGAGCTGTTTTTT.

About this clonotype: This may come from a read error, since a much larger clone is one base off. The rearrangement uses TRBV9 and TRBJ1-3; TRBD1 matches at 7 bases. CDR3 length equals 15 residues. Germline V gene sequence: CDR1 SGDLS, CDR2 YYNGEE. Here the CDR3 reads CAGSATGVSGNTIYF. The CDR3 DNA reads TGTGCCGGCAGCGCAACAGGGGTTTCTGGAAACACCATATATTTT.

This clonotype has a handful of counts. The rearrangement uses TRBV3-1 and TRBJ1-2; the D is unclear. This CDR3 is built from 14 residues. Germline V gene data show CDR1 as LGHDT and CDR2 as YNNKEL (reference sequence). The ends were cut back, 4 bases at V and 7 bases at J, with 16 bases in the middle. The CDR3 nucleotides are TGTGCCAGCAGCCCGTCGTCGCTCCCGGGTGGCTACACCTTC. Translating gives CASSPSSLPGGYTF.

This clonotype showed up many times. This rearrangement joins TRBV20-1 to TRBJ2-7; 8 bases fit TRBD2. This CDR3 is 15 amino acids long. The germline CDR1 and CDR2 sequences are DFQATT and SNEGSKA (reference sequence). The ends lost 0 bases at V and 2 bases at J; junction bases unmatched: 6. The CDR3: CSARDRRGGTYEQYF. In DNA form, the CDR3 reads TGCAGTGCTAGAGATCGACGCGGGGGGACCTACGAGCAGTACTTC.

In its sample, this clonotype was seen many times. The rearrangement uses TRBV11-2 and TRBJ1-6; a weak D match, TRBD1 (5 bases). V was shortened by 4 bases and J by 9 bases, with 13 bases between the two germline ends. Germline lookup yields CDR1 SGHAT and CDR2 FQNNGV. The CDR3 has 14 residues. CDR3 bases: TGTGCCAGCAGCTATGGAGGGGAGGTTTCACCCCTCCACTTT. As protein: CASSYGGEVSPLHF.

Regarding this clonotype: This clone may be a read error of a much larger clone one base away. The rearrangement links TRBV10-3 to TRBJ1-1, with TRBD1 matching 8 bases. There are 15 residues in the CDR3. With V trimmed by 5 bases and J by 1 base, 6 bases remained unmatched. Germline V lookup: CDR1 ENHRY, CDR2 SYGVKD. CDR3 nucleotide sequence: TGTGCCATCAGTTACTCCGGGACAGGGAACACTGAAGCTTTCTTT. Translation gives CAISYSGTGNTEAFF.

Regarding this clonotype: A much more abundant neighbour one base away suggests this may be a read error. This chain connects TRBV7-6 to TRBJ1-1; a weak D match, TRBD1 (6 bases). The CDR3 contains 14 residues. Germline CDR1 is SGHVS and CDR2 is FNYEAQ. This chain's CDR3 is CASSSGPGGTGAFF. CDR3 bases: TGTGCCAGCAGCTCGGGACCGGGGGGCACTGGAGCTTTCTTT.

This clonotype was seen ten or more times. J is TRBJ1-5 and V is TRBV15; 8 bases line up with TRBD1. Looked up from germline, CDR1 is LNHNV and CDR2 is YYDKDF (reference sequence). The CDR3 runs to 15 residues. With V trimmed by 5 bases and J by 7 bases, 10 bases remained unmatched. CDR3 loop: CATSGSRGLGQPQHF. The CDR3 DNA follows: TGTGCCACCAGCGGGAGCAGGGGGCTAGGCCAGCCCCAGCATTTT.

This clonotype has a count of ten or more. In DNA, the CDR3 is TGTGCCAGCGAGGGACGGACCTCTGGGGCCAACGTCCTGACTTTC. Its translation: CASEGRTSGANVLTF. The V gene is TRBV9, the J gene TRBJ2-6; D might be TRBD1 or TRBD2, each matching 5 bases. CDR3 length: 15 amino acids. Germline V gives CDR1 SGDLS, CDR2 YYNGEE. V lost 7 bases and J lost 0, with 11 bases in between.